The sequence of this T cell receptor (beta chain) was determined in a study of T cell responses to AZD1222 COVID-19 vaccine (dated by TCRdb to the early 2020s). General notes on the study: TCR sequencing covered roughly 230 trial participants: around 210 given two doses of AZD1222 and 26 given two doses of MenACWY control vaccine. Trial participants were enrolled by age into 18-55, 56-69 and 70-plus year subgroups, with 148, 28 and 57 TCR-sequenced participants respectively. Study-level results and caveats: The 56-69-year group was small, and its depth increase did not reach significance, likely because of low power. Because no day 14 peak-response samples were available, repertoires were characterized only after the peak T cell response. Most participants were white British and females outnumbered males, and the authors suggested that clonal diversity may have been underestimated. The vaccine-associated CD4 TCRs covered the entire spike protein, and the dominant responses fell in regions 160-218 and 743-854. Epitopes outside the regions mutated in the B.1.351 and B.1.1.7 variants were reportedly recognized by nearly half of the unique spike-specific TCRs. Conclusions about previously exposed vaccinees are limited, since just five to seven AZD1222 recipients were seropositive for SARS-CoV-2 at baseline. Spike-specific TCR breadth and depth rose significantly after two AZD1222 doses compared with day 0 and with MenACWY recipients.

In regard to this clone: Its antigen has not been determined. Per-base quality was not reported, and no clone a single base away is much larger than it.

The time point label on this specimen signifies: about 28 days (+/-7) after the second vaccine dose. AZD1222 recipients with second doses at about 4 weeks or about 12 weeks were pooled, because spike-specific TCR depth and breadth did not differ between schedules. Vaccinee samples came from UK trials COV001 and COV002, including a single-blind randomized controlled phase 2/3 trial of AZD1222 (ChAdOx1 nCoV-19) in healthy adults. For TCRbeta chain sequencing, PBMC samples were collected from trial participants at day 0 and at day 28 after the second dose. The CDR3 regions of human TCRbeta chains were analyzed by immunosequencing. The published analysis was carried out like this. Repertoire TCRs were checked for matches against a reference library of SARS-CoV-2-specific TCRs that had been generated using the MIRA antigen-specificity platform. Breadth was defined as the fraction of unique TCRs that were SARS-CoV-2-associated, and depth was defined as the fraction of total T cells that were SARS-CoV-2-associated. Using the MIRA data, each spike-specific TCR was mapped to the spike region that the TCR reacts to and placed in a CD4 or CD8 class. Log10-transformed breadth and depth values were compared by one-way ANOVA with Sidak's multiple comparisons tests. TCRdb provides this immuneACCESS table in a form limited to in-frame rearrangements. Some clones are lacking; in checked studies, under half of them reflect an unresolved V gene, and why the rest are absent is not known. That table is the source of V, J and clone size, and D and trimming were worked out from the DNA. This sample lists fewer than 70,000 clones; approximately 80% were detected once. The ten biggest clones cover over 12% of the sample.

Sequences were derived from peripheral blood, sampled 28 days after the second AZD1222 dose. The source of this sequence is an adult who received the AZD1222 COVID-19 vaccine.

The CDR3 in this case is CASSQHNLGGVGAFF. The DNA reads TGTGCCAGCAGCCAGCATAATCTGGGGGGAGTCGGGGCTTTCTTT. The V and J genes are TRBV3-1 (or the pseudogene TRBV3-2) and TRBJ1-1; the D region possibly corresponds to TRBD1 (5 bases align). V is shortened by 3 bases, J by 11 bases, and the region joining them spans 22 bases. The CDR3 sequence holds 15 residues, the cysteine and phenylalanine included. CDR3 DNA only is kept here, 45 bases in frame from base 1. Sequences LGHDT (CDR1) and YNNKEL (CDR2) are obtained from the germline V gene (reference sequence).